This is a list of T cell receptor beta chains from one sample in a study of blood T cell repertoires in COVID-19. Profiled with immunoSEQ multiplex PCR; TCRdb holds only in-frame clones, not every one. The table includes 10,000 to 15,000 clones, roughly 78% detected once. Sequencing was carried out using peripheral blood. The receptors shown here come from a human donor in a cohort sampled during active COVID-19. Both conserved end residues are part of each CDR3. The order of the fields is D gene, V gene, J gene, clone size, CDR3 DNA, CDR3 protein. The D gene is left open where the match is weak. Part of the rows lack a size; the others show once, few, many or a class for expanded clones.

d_call: NA; v_call: TRBV5-1; j_call: TRBJ1-1; clone_size: NA; cdr3_nt: TGCGCCAGCAGCTTGTCAGGATACACCAACACTGAAGCTTTCTTT; cdr3_aa: CASSLSGYTNTEAFF
d_call: TRBD1; v_call: TRBV4-2; j_call: TRBJ1-3; clone_size: NA; cdr3_nt: TGTGCCAGCAGCCAAGATCGGGGACAGGGGGCCACCTTCTCTGGAAACACCATATATTTT; cdr3_aa: CASSQDRGQGATFSGNTIYF
d_call: TRBD2; v_call: TRBV5-1; j_call: TRBJ2-2; clone_size: NA; cdr3_nt: TGCGCCAGCAGGCCGGGGGGAGCCGGGGAGCTGTTTTTT; cdr3_aa: CASRPGGAGELFF
d_call: NA; v_call: TRBV6-6; j_call: TRBJ2-1; clone_size: NA; cdr3_nt: TGTGCCAGCATGGGGGGGGGCAGGCATGAGCAGTTCTTC; cdr3_aa: CASMGGGRHEQFF
d_call: NA; v_call: TRBV12-3/TRBV12-4; j_call: TRBJ1-2; clone_size: NA; cdr3_nt: TGTGCCAGCAGTTCCGCAGGCTCCTATGGCTACACCTTC; cdr3_aa: CASSSAGSYGYTF
d_call: NA; v_call: TRBV9; j_call: TRBJ2-1; clone_size: NA; cdr3_nt: TGTGCCAGCAGCGGAAACCTACAGGGAGACAATGAGCAGTTCTTC; cdr3_aa: CASSGNLQGDNEQFF
d_call: NA; v_call: TRBV5-1; j_call: TRBJ2-1; clone_size: NA; cdr3_nt: TGCGCCAGCAGCCCCCGACAGGGAGGCTACAATGAGCAGTTCTTC; cdr3_aa: CASSPRQGGYNEQFF
d_call: NA; v_call: TRBV5-4; j_call: TRBJ1-1; clone_size: NA; cdr3_nt: TGTGCCAGCAGCTCGGCGGGGGGTAAGGTTTTCTTT; cdr3_aa: CASSSAGGKVFF
d_call: TRBD2; v_call: TRBV3-1/TRBV3-2; j_call: TRBJ2-5; clone_size: few; cdr3_nt: TGTGCCAGCAGCCAAGTCGGGACTAGTAAAGAGACCCAGTACTTC; cdr3_aa: CASSQVGTSKETQYF
d_call: NA; v_call: TRBV28; j_call: TRBJ1-3; clone_size: few; cdr3_nt: TGTGCCAGCAGTCTAGGGGGCTCTGGAAACACCATATATTTT; cdr3_aa: CASSLGGSGNTIYF
d_call: TRBD1; v_call: TRBV7-9; j_call: TRBJ2-1; clone_size: once; cdr3_nt: TGTGCCAGCAGCCCCGGGACAGGGGGTCTTGATTTGCAGTTCTTC; cdr3_aa: CASSPGTGGLDLQFF
d_call: NA; v_call: TRBV5-6; j_call: TRBJ1-2; clone_size: few; cdr3_nt: TGTGCCAGCAGCTTGGGGCTACAGGGTCACTATGGCTACACCTTC; cdr3_aa: CASSLGLQGHYGYTF
d_call: NA; v_call: TRBV3-1/TRBV3-2; j_call: TRBJ1-2; clone_size: NA; cdr3_nt: TGTGCCAGCACCCTATCCGGGGATGGCTACACCTTC; cdr3_aa: CASTLSGDGYTF
d_call: TRBD2; v_call: TRBV5-1; j_call: TRBJ2-1; clone_size: NA; cdr3_nt: TGCGCCAGCAGCTGGGGCGGGGGGCGCTCCTACAATGAGCAGTTCTTC; cdr3_aa: CASSWGGGRSYNEQFF
d_call: TRBD1; v_call: TRBV7-2; j_call: TRBJ2-7; clone_size: NA; cdr3_nt: TGTGCCAGCAGCTACAAGGGGGCCACACCAACCTACGAGCAGTACTTC; cdr3_aa: CASSYKGATPTYEQYF
d_call: NA; v_call: TRBV28; j_call: TRBJ1-1; clone_size: NA; cdr3_nt: TGTGCCAGCAGGAAAAAAGGATGGGGGTATTGGTACAGGGACCTTGAAGCTTTCTTT; cdr3_aa: CASRKKGWGYWYRDLEAFF
d_call: TRBD1; v_call: TRBV6-5; j_call: TRBJ1-6; clone_size: NA; cdr3_nt: TGTGCCAGCAGTTCCGCCGGGACAGGGACTTCACCCCTCCACTTT; cdr3_aa: CASSSAGTGTSPLHF
d_call: TRBD2; v_call: TRBV24-1; j_call: TRBJ2-7; clone_size: NA; cdr3_nt: TGTGCCACCACTCCGGGACTAGCGGACTCCTACGAGCAGTACTTC; cdr3_aa: CATTPGLADSYEQYF
d_call: NA; v_call: TRBV28; j_call: TRBJ2-3; clone_size: NA; cdr3_nt: TGTGCCAGCAGTACCCATCCAGAGGCCACAGATACGCAGTATTTT; cdr3_aa: CASSTHPEATDTQYF
d_call: TRBD2; v_call: TRBV4-2; j_call: TRBJ2-5; clone_size: NA; cdr3_nt: TGTGCCAGCAGGGGTAGCGGGGGGGAGACCCAGTACTTC; cdr3_aa: CASRGSGGETQYF
d_call: TRBD1; v_call: TRBV30; j_call: TRBJ1-5; clone_size: NA; cdr3_nt: TGTGCCTGGAGTGGACAGGGAGGCCTCGTGGGTTTGCCCCAGCATTTT; cdr3_aa: CAWSGQGGLVGLPQHF
d_call: NA; v_call: TRBV7-3; j_call: TRBJ2-2; clone_size: NA; cdr3_nt: TGTGCCAGCAGCCAAACGGGGACCGGGGAGCTGTTTTTT; cdr3_aa: CASSQTGTGELFF
d_call: NA; v_call: TRBV12-3/TRBV12-4; j_call: TRBJ1-1; clone_size: few; cdr3_nt: TGTGCCAGCAGTCGCGGACAAGGCGCTGAAGCTTTCTTT; cdr3_aa: CASSRGQGAEAFF
d_call: TRBD1; v_call: TRBV11-2; j_call: TRBJ2-7; clone_size: few; cdr3_nt: TGTGCCAGCGCACGTGGGGGACAGGGTTACGAGCAGTACTTC; cdr3_aa: CASARGGQGYEQYF
d_call: NA; v_call: TRBV24-1; j_call: TRBJ1-1; clone_size: NA; cdr3_nt: TGTGCCACCAGTGACTCAGGGTTCCCGGCTAAAGCTTTCTTT; cdr3_aa: CATSDSGFPAKAFF
d_call: NA; v_call: TRBV23-1; j_call: TRBJ1-1; clone_size: NA; cdr3_nt: TGCGCCAGCAGTCAAAGGAACTATGAAGCTTTCTTT; cdr3_aa: CASSQRNYEAFF
d_call: NA; v_call: TRBV15; j_call: TRBJ1-3; clone_size: NA; cdr3_nt: TGTGCCACCAGCAGAGAGCGAGGAATCTCTGGAAACACCATATATTTT; cdr3_aa: CATSRERGISGNTIYF
d_call: TRBD1; v_call: TRBV11-2; j_call: TRBJ2-7; clone_size: NA; cdr3_nt: TGTGCCAGCAGCTTAGATAGGAGAGGGGGCTCAAGAGGCTACGAGCAGTACTTC; cdr3_aa: CASSLDRRGGSRGYEQYF
d_call: TRBD1; v_call: TRBV27; j_call: TRBJ2-1; clone_size: medium-sized; cdr3_nt: TGTGCCAGCAGTTTGAAGGGGGCTTCCTACAATGAGCAGTTCTTC; cdr3_aa: CASSLKGASYNEQFF
d_call: NA; v_call: TRBV3-1/TRBV3-2; j_call: TRBJ1-1; clone_size: NA; cdr3_nt: TGTGCCAGCAGCCAAGAAAGGTTCGCGGGGACTGAAGCTTTCTTT; cdr3_aa: CASSQERFAGTEAFF
d_call: NA; v_call: TRBV7-8; j_call: TRBJ1-1; clone_size: NA; cdr3_nt: TGTGCCAGCAGCTTAGCCGGGTTTGCCTGGGACACTGAAGCTTTCTTT; cdr3_aa: CASSLAGFAWDTEAFF
d_call: NA; v_call: TRBV23-1; j_call: TRBJ1-2; clone_size: once; cdr3_nt: TGCGCCAGCAGCCTAAACTATGGCTACACCTTC; cdr3_aa: CASSLNYGYTF
d_call: NA; v_call: TRBV7-2; j_call: TRBJ2-7; clone_size: NA; cdr3_nt: TGTGCCAGCAGCTTAGCTAGTCGGCTAAGAGGTGACGAGCAGTACTTC; cdr3_aa: CASSLASRLRGDEQYF
d_call: NA; v_call: TRBV4-2; j_call: TRBJ2-5; clone_size: NA; cdr3_nt: TGTGCCAGCAGCCTTAACTGGCAAGAGACCCAGTACTTC; cdr3_aa: CASSLNWQETQYF
d_call: TRBD1; v_call: TRBV7-8; j_call: TRBJ2-7; clone_size: once; cdr3_nt: TGTGCCAGCAGCGGCCGGGACAGTTCTTCCTACGAGCAGTACTTC; cdr3_aa: CASSGRDSSSYEQYF